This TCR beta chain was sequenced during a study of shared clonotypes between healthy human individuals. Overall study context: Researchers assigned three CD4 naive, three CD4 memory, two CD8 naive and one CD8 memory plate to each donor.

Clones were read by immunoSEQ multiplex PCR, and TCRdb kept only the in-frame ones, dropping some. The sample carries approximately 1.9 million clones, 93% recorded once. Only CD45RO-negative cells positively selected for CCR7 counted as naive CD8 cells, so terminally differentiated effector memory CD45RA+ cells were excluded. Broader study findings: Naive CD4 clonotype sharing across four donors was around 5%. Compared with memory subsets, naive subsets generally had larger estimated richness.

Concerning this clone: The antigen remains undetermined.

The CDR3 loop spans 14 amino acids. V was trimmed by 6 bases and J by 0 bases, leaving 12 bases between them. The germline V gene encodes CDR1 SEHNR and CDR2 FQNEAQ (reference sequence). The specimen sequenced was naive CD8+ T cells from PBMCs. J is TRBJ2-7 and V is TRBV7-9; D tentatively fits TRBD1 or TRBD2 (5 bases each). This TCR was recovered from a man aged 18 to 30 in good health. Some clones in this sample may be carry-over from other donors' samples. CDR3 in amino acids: CASSVSGTSYEQYF. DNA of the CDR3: TGTGCCAGCAGTGTATCCGGGACCTCCTACGAGCAGTACTTC. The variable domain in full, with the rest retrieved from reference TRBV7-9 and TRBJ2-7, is DTGVSQNPRHKITKRGQNVTFRCDPISEHNRLYWYRQTLGQGPEFLTYFQNEAQLEKSRLLSDRFSAERPKGSFSTLEIQRTEQGDSAMYLCASSVSGTSYEQYFGPGTRLTVT.